The 21 T cell receptor beta chains presented below share a single source sample, sequenced in a study of cytomegalovirus exposure and HLA in healthy donors. Primers: 60 Vbeta forward and 13 Jbeta reverse. Generated by immunoSEQ multiplex PCR, the TCRdb table keeps only in-frame clones and is missing some. The sample lists fewer than 200,000 clones; around 80% were seen once. The specimen was PBMCs. These receptors originate from a woman aged 30 to 39 in good health and CMV-seronegative.

V and J are TRBV5-1 and TRBJ2-7; TRBD2 matches at 7 bases. Trimming removed 0 bases from V and 1 base from J; junction bases left unmatched: 10. Germline V lookup: CDR1 SGHRS, CDR2 YFSETQ. The CDR3 sequence is 17 residues long. The CDR3 protein is CASSLAAERGHSYEQYF. CDR3 nucleotide sequence: TGCGCCAGCAGCTTGGCCGCGGAGCGGGGCCATTCCTACGAGCAGTACTTC.

The J gene is TRBJ2-7, the V gene TRBV7-9, with D possibly TRBD1 on 6 matching bases. CDR1 is SEHNR, CDR2 FQNEAQ, per germline (reference sequence). The CDR3 covers 17 residues. V was clipped by 5 bases and J by 4 bases, with 24 bases between them. The DNA of the CDR3 is TGTGCCAGCAGCCCAAAACAGGGACCTTCTGCCCTTTACGAGCAGTACTTC. Encoded protein: CASSPKQGPSALYEQYF.

This clone has a single count. The chain employs TRBV2 and TRBJ1-2; D remains ambiguous. CDR3 length: 14 amino acids. V was trimmed by 3 bases and J by 4 bases, leaving 12 bases between them. CDR1 SNHLY and CDR2 FYNNEI come from the germline V gene. Here the CDR3 DNA reads TGTGCCAGCAGTGAGCCGGGGATTACCTATGGCTACACCTTC. Encoded protein: CASSEPGITYGYTF.

This clone was seen a single time. CDR3 amino acids: CASSDTGGFGYTF. The CDR3 DNA is TGTGCCAGCAGTGATACAGGGGGCTTTGGCTACACCTTC. The rearrangement uses TRBV6-5 and TRBJ1-2, with 9 bases fitting TRBD1. The CDR3 covers 13 residues. Germline V gene lookup returns CDR1 MNHEY and CDR2 SVGAGI. V lost 5 bases to trimming and J lost 7 bases; unmatched junction nucleotides: 5.

The rearrangement links TRBV6-5 to TRBJ2-1; TRBD1 agrees at 9 bases. With 6 bases clipped from V and 2 bases from J, the junction kept 5 bases outside the gene matches. Looked up from germline, CDR1 is MNHEY and CDR2 is SVGAGI. The CDR3 consists of 15 residues. Here the CDR3 DNA reads TGTGCCAGCAGCTCGGACAGGGGTGCCTACAATGAGCAGTTCTTC. Encoded protein: CASSSDRGAYNEQFF.

Notes on this clone: The sample contains more than one DNA sequence encoding this CDR3. The chain recombines TRBV9 with TRBJ2-1; tentatively, D is TRBD2 (5 bases). The CDR3 is made up of 15 amino acids. The germline V gene encodes CDR1 SGDLS and CDR2 YYNGEE. Trimming cost V 0 bases and J 0 bases, with 7 bases left between them. CDR3 sequence (DNA): TGTGCCAGCAGCGTAGTGGGGAGCTCCTACAATGAGCAGTTCTTC. Translating gives CASSVVGSSYNEQFF.

V gene TRBV2 combines with J gene TRBJ2-5; D unclear. Trimming pared 6 bases from V and 1 base from J, leaving 15 bases between. Germline assignment: CDR1 SNHLY and CDR2 FYNNEI. The CDR3 spans 15 residues. CDR3 DNA sequence: TGTGCCAGCAGAGGCGGTTTCCTATCCCAAGAGACCCAGTACTTC. Protein: CASRGGFLSQETQYF.

V usage is TRBV6-5 and J usage is TRBJ2-2; weak D call: TRBD2 (5 bases). Trimming removed 2 bases from V and 2 bases from J, with 12 bases in between. The CDR3 runs to 16 residues. Per the germline V gene, CDR1 is MNHEY and CDR2 is SVGAGI. The CDR3 region has the DNA TGTGCCAGCAGTTACGACTCGAGGGTTAACACCGGGGAGCTGTTTTTT. This gives the protein CASSYDSRVNTGELFF.

CDR3 amino acids: CASIEQVNYGYTF. The DNA for the CDR3 is TGTGCCAGCATTGAACAGGTTAACTATGGCTACACCTTC. The chain combines TRBV6-5 with TRBJ1-2, with D possibly TRBD1 on 5 matching bases. The CDR3 is 13 residues long. CDR1 MNHEY and CDR2 SVGAGI come from the germline V gene. Trimming took 7 bases from V and 1 from J, leaving 10 bases between them.

This clone was detected a few times. V and J are TRBV28 and TRBJ2-5; possible D gene TRBD1, 5 bases. With 5 bases removed from V and 4 bases from J, the gap between germline ends came to 17 bases. Germline V gives CDR1 MDHEN, CDR2 SYDVKM. This CDR3 contains 15 residues. This CDR3 reads CASSPPTVLVETQYF. The CDR3 nucleotides read TGTGCCAGCAGTCCACCGACAGTCCTGGTAGAGACCCAGTACTTC.

This clone appeared once. V gene TRBV5-8 combines with J gene TRBJ1-2; D remains ambiguous. The CDR3 has 15 amino acids. Looked up from germline, CDR1 is SGHTS and CDR2 is YDEGEE. The V end lost 0 bases, the J end lost 3 bases, and 12 bases lay between the germline ends. CDR3 region: CASSLGVGGDYGYTF. The CDR3 nucleotides are TGTGCCAGCAGCTTGGGGGTGGGAGGCGACTATGGCTACACCTTC.

This clone appeared once. This chain joins TRBV18 and TRBJ2-5; 7 bases map to TRBD2. In germline, CDR1 is KGHSH, CDR2 LQKENI. The length of the CDR3 is 13 residues. V trimming: 3 bases; J trimming: 5 bases; junction bases outside the gene matches: 3. In DNA form, the CDR3 reads TGTGCCAGCTCACCCAACGGGAGGGAGACCCAGTACTTC. Its translation is CASSPNGRETQYF.

This chain joins TRBV2 and TRBJ2-7; D may be TRBD1 (6 bases). Trimming took 4 bases from V and 1 from J, leaving 17 bases between them. Germline CDR1 and CDR2: SNHLY and FYNNEI. This CDR3 contains 16 residues. Written as DNA, the CDR3 is TGTGCCAGCAGTGCCACTGCGACAGGTCCTTCCTACGAGCAGTACTTC. Its translation: CASSATATGPSYEQYF.

The chain is built from TRBV5-4 and TRBJ2-2; 7 bases fit TRBD1. Trimming took 0 bases from V and 5 from J; bases not matched to a gene: 10. CDR1 and CDR2 (germline): SGHNT, YYREEE (reference sequence). The CDR3 runs 17 residues. CDR3 DNA: TGTGCCAGCAGCTTGGACGGGACAGTTGGTGGTACCGGGGAGCTGTTTTTT. Its protein product is CASSLDGTVGGTGELFF. The complete variable domain, with remaining parts taken from reference TRBV5-4 and TRBJ2-2, reads ETGVTQSPTHLIKTRGQQVTLRCSSQSGHNTVSWYQQALGQGPQFIFQYYREEENGRGNFPPRFSGLQFPNYSSELNVNALELDDSALYLCASSLDGTVGGTGELFFGEGSRLTVL.

This chain links TRBV27 with TRBJ2-7; 8 positions agree with TRBD2. CDR1 and CDR2 from the germline V gene are MNHEY and SMNVEV (reference sequence). This CDR3 comprises 16 residues. After removal of 5 bases from V and 3 bases from J, the junction contained 12 bases not matched to a gene. The DNA for the CDR3 is TGTGCCAGCAGTGCCCCTCGCCTTGCGGGGGGCTACGAGCAGTACTTC. Amino acids: CASSAPRLAGGYEQYF.

This chain joins TRBV6-6 and TRBJ2-5; D may be TRBD1 (6 bases). Germline V gene lookup returns CDR1 MNHNY and CDR2 SVGAGI (reference sequence). The CDR3 runs to 16 residues. With 0 bases removed from V and 4 bases from J, the gap between germline ends came to 15 bases. The CDR3: CASSYSMGVGGETQYF. In DNA form, the CDR3 reads TGTGCCAGCAGTTACTCAATGGGGGTAGGGGGAGAGACCCAGTACTTC.

The CDR3 protein is CASSPPRAGPTYEQYF. The CDR3 DNA is TGTGCCAGCTCACCACCAAGGGCGGGACCCACCTACGAGCAGTACTTC. The chain is built from TRBV18 and TRBJ2-7; D may be TRBD2 (6 bases). Per the germline V gene, CDR1 is KGHSH and CDR2 is LQKENI. CDR3 length: 16 residues. The ends were cut back, 0 bases at V and 2 bases at J, with 14 bases in the middle.

This clone was seen a single time. This chain joins TRBV7-6 and TRBJ2-5; 9 nucleotides line up with TRBD2. This CDR3 has 17 residues. The ends lost 1 base at V and 4 bases at J; junction bases unmatched: 10. The germline V gene has CDR1 SGHVS and CDR2 FNYEAQ. Here the CDR3 reads CASSLEAAGGGLETQYF. DNA of the CDR3: TGTGCCAGCAGCTTAGAGGCAGCGGGGGGCGGGTTAGAGACCCAGTACTTC.

This clone was detected only once. The chain employs TRBV29-1 and TRBJ2-7, with 7 nucleotides matching TRBD1. CDR3 length equals 15 residues. Germline-derived CDR1 and CDR2 are SQVTM and ANQGSEA. J gave up 2 bases and V 6 bases, and 13 bases lay outside the gene matches. Here the CDR3 DNA reads TGCAGCGTGGTCGTAACAAGACAGGGCCCCTACGAGCAGTACTTC. Its translation: CSVVVTRQGPYEQYF.

The genes are TRBV6-1 and TRBJ2-7, with 9 bases aligning to TRBD2. Germline CDR1 MNHNS, CDR2 SASEGT. V lost 4 bases and J lost 1; bases outside the gene matches: 5. The CDR3 is made up of 15 amino acids. The DNA of the CDR3 is TGTGCCAGCAGTGCATCGACTAGCGGTTCCTACGAGCAGTACTTC. Its translation is CASSASTSGSYEQYF.

CDR3 residues: CASSGPGGTNSPLHF. CDR3 bases: TGTGCCAGCAGTGGACCAGGGGGAACTAATTCACCCCTCCACTTT. The genes are TRBV27 and TRBJ1-6; 7 bases fit TRBD1. This CDR3 comprises 15 residues. The germline V gene encodes CDR1 MNHEY and CDR2 SMNVEV (reference sequence). V trimming: 5 bases; J trimming: 6 bases; junction bases outside the gene matches: 7.